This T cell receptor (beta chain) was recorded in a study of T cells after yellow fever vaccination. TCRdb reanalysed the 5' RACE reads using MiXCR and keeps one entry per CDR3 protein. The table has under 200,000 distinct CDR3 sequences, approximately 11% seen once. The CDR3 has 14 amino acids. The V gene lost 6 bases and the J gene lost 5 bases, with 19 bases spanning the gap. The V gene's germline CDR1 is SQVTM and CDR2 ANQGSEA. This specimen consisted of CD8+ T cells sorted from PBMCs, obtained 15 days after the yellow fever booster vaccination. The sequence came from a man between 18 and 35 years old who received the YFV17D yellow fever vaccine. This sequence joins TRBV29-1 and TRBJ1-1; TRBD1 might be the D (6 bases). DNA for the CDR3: TGCAGCGTCGCCACAGGGTCCGGCGAGACTGAAGCTTTCTTT. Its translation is CSVATGSGETEAFF.